The rows below give T cell receptor beta chains drawn from one sample of a study of patients and donors after allogeneic stem cell transplantation. TCRdb reprocessed the RT-PCR reads via MiXCR and lists one record per CDR3 protein. The sample lists a few hundred thousand distinct CDR3 sequences; over 12% were seen once. Material for sequencing was blood, either unsorted or a sorted T cell fraction (not recorded which). These receptors were collected from a human donor who was either an allogeneic HSCT recipient or a stem cell or donor lymphocyte infusion donor (not recorded which). It is not recorded whose cells these are; they may come from a transplant donor. CDR3s include the opening cysteine and the closing phenylalanine or tryptophan. A D gene is named only where the DNA matches it firmly. Clone size is shown for a subset of rows, as once, few, many or a class of expanded clone.

size	V	D	length	J	CDR3	DNA
few	TRBV9	NA	12	TRBJ1-2	CASRFGVGGYTF	TGTGCCAGCAGGTTCGGGGTCGGGGGCTACACCTTC
NA	TRBV29-1	NA	12	TRBJ1-3	CSVEDGTDTIYF	TGCAGCGTTGAAGATGGGACGGACACCATATATTTT
NA	TRBV20-1	NA	13	TRBJ1-4	CSAQDGPNEKLFF	TGCAGTGCTCAGGACGGCCCTAATGAAAAACTGTTTTTT
NA	TRBV6-2/TRBV6-3	NA	16	TRBJ2-5	CASSSGRAWGQETQYF	TGTGCCAGCAGTTCTGGACGAGCCTGGGGCCAAGAGACCCAGTACTTC
few	TRBV6-2/TRBV6-3	NA	14	TRBJ1-1	CASSMGVWDTEAFF	TGTGCCAGCTCGATGGGGGTATGGGACACTGAAGCTTTCTTT
NA	TRBV20-1	TRBD2	14	TRBJ2-2	CSARGLAGDGELFF	TGCAGTGCTAGAGGTCTAGCGGGAGACGGGGAGCTGTTTTTT
NA	TRBV20-1	NA	14	TRBJ1-2	CSAREPSGGRGYTF	TGCAGTGCTAGAGAGCCGTCTGGGGGAAGGGGCTACACCTTC
NA	TRBV30	NA	12	TRBJ2-7	CAWRGSSNEQYF	TGTGCCTGGAGGGGTTCTAGCAACGAGCAGTACTTC
few	TRBV15	NA	14	TRBJ2-3	CATSSTTWGSTQYF	TGTGCCACCAGCAGTACCACCTGGGGGTCTACGCAGTATTTT
NA	TRBV10-3	TRBD1	16	TRBJ1-5	CAISGTGGMDNQPQHF	TGTGCCATCAGTGGGACAGGGGGCATGGACAATCAGCCCCAGCATTTT
few	TRBV2	NA	15	TRBJ1-1	CASRPGRDLNTEAFF	TGTGCCAGCAGACCCGGCCGGGATCTGAACACTGAAGCTTTCTTT
few	TRBV6-5	NA	15	TRBJ1-6	CASSYTGFGDSPLHF	TGTGCCAGCAGTTACACGGGGTTCGGGGATTCACCCCTCCACTTT
few	TRBV7-2	NA	15	TRBJ2-3	CASSTQTLFTDTQYF	TGTGCCAGCAGCACGCAGACCCTCTTCACAGATACGCAGTATTTT
many	TRBV15	NA	14	TRBJ1-3	CATSRNTDGNTIYF	TGTGCCACCAGCCGAAACACTGATGGAAACACCATATATTTT
NA	TRBV12-3/TRBV12-4	NA	13	TRBJ1-2	CASVGAVGGGYTF	TGTGCCAGCGTCGGGGCAGTCGGCGGTGGCTACACCTTC
NA	TRBV12-3/TRBV12-4	NA	15	TRBJ2-7	CASSWGQGSSYEQYF	TGTGCCAGCAGTTGGGGCCAGGGGAGCTCCTACGAGCAGTACTTC
NA	TRBV16	NA	15	TRBJ1-2	CASSQFGQTELGYTF	TGTGCCAGCAGCCAATTCGGACAGACTGAGCTTGGCTACACCTTC
few	TRBV5-1	NA	13	TRBJ2-3	CASSIIPGETQYF	TGCGCCAGCAGCATCATACCTGGGGAGACGCAGTATTTT
many	TRBV19	NA	13	TRBJ2-2	CASSKLNTGELFF	TGTGCCAGTAGTAAACTGAACACCGGGGAGCTGTTTTTT
NA	TRBV6-2/TRBV6-3	NA	13	TRBJ1-2	CATRTPGGYGYTF	TGTGCCACCCGGACCCCTGGGGGCTATGGCTACACCTTC
NA	TRBV27	NA	15	TRBJ1-2	CASSLSEWEVYGYTF	TGTGCCAGCAGTTTATCGGAGTGGGAAGTCTATGGCTACACCTTC
many	TRBV6-1	NA	15	TRBJ2-5	CASSTPRGPQETQYF	TGTGCCAGCAGTACGCCAAGGGGCCCCCAAGAGACCCAGTACTTC
medium-sized	TRBV6-2/TRBV6-3	TRBD2	17	TRBJ2-1	CASSYSPPSGIYNEQFF	TGTGCCAGCAGTTACTCCCCTCCTAGCGGAATATACAATGAGCAGTTCTTC
NA	TRBV9	TRBD2	17	TRBJ2-5	CASSVGLAGINQETQYF	TGTGCCAGCAGCGTAGGGCTAGCGGGAATCAACCAAGAGACCCAGTACTTC
many	TRBV10-3	NA	15	TRBJ2-7	CAISERDGISYEQYF	TGTGCCATCAGTGAAAGGGATGGCATCTCCTACGAGCAGTACTTC
few	TRBV3-1	TRBD1	15	TRBJ2-7	CASSQAGTGPYEQYF	TGTGCCAGCAGCCAAGCCGGGACAGGTCCCTACGAGCAGTACTTC
many	TRBV25-1	NA	14	TRBJ1-3	CASSGRGSGNTIYF	TGTGCCAGCAGTGGGAGGGGATCTGGAAACACCATATATTTT
many	TRBV5-1	NA	15	TRBJ2-2	CASREGGRQTGELFF	TGCGCCAGCAGAGAGGGGGGCCGGCAAACCGGGGAGCTGTTTTTT
few	TRBV5-6	TRBD1	16	TRBJ1-5	CASSLGGGRPNQPQHF	TGTGCCAGCAGTTTGGGAGGGGGCAGACCCAATCAGCCCCAGCATTTT
few	TRBV12-3/TRBV12-4	TRBD2	15	TRBJ2-1	CASSPRGVAVHEQFF	TGTGCCAGCAGCCCCCGGGGGGTAGCGGTCCATGAGCAGTTCTTC
many	TRBV7-9	TRBD1	14	TRBJ1-2	CASSLSDRGEGYTF	TGTGCCAGCAGCTTAAGCGACAGGGGCGAGGGCTACACCTTC
once	TRBV19	NA	15	TRBJ2-1	CASSILGGFNNEQFF	TGTGCCAGTAGTATACTGGGGGGTTTTAACAATGAGCAGTTCTTC
NA	TRBV5-1	TRBD1	16	TRBJ1-4	CASSFRSGTGGGKLFF	TGCGCCAGCAGCTTCCGGTCCGGGACAGGGGGCGGAAAACTGTTTTTT
many	TRBV6-2/TRBV6-3	TRBD1	16	TRBJ1-5	CASRTFGTGGEQPQHF	TGTGCCAGCAGAACCTTTGGGACAGGGGGCGAGCAGCCCCAGCATTTT
NA	TRBV11-2	NA	15	TRBJ2-1	CASSQERGRYNEQFF	TGTGCCAGCAGCCAAGAGAGAGGGAGGTACAATGAGCAGTTCTTC
NA	TRBV16	NA	12	TRBJ2-1	CASSQGSNEQFF	TGTGCCAGCAGCCAAGGCTCCAATGAGCAGTTCTTC
few	TRBV28	TRBD1	16	TRBJ1-1	CASEVPGTGGITEAFF	TGTGCCAGCGAAGTCCCGGGAACAGGGGGTATCACTGAAGCTTTCTTT
many	TRBV20-1	TRBD2	15	TRBJ2-3	CSASGLAGTTDTQYF	TGCAGTGCCTCGGGACTAGCGGGGACCACAGATACGCAGTATTTT
few	TRBV20-1	NA	14	TRBJ2-4	CSATNPQAKNIQYF	TGCAGTGCAACGAATCCACAAGCCAAAAACATTCAGTACTTC
few	TRBV20-1	NA	13	TRBJ2-4	CSARDRVKNIQYF	TGCAGTGCTAGAGACCGGGTCAAAAACATTCAGTACTTC
many	TRBV7-9	TRBD1	13	TRBJ1-2	CASSVTGGNGYTF	TGTGCCAGCAGCGTCACAGGGGGCAATGGCTACACCTTC
NA	TRBV12-3/TRBV12-4	NA	14	TRBJ2-5	CASSRPGPEATQYF	TGTGCCAGCAGCCGTCCAGGACCTGAGGCGACCCAGTACTTC
few	TRBV5-6	NA	16	TRBJ1-2	CASSLVSSNTDYGYTF	TGTGCCAGCAGCTTGGTATCCAGCAATACCGACTATGGCTACACCTTC
few	TRBV10-3	TRBD1	13	TRBJ1-2	CATTPDRVGGYTF	TGTGCCACCACTCCGGACAGGGTCGGGGGCTACACCTTC
NA	TRBV25-1	NA	14	TRBJ1-5	CASSESDSGQPQHF	TGTGCCAGCAGTGAATCAGACAGCGGTCAGCCCCAGCATTTT
NA	TRBV5-1	NA	15	TRBJ1-1	CASSPTSGSYTEAFF	TGCGCCAGCAGCCCAACATCCGGGTCGTACACTGAAGCTTTCTTT
NA	TRBV7-9	NA	13	TRBJ1-2	CASSPGFNYGYTF	TGTGCCAGCAGCCCGGGATTCAACTATGGCTACACCTTC
few	TRBV3-1	NA	14	TRBJ1-5	CASSQDQRSEPQHF	TGTGCCAGCAGCCAAGATCAGAGGTCGGAGCCCCAGCATTTT
many	TRBV5-5	TRBD1	14	TRBJ2-5	CASSWTGGAETQYF	TGTGCCAGCAGCTGGACAGGGGGCGCGGAGACCCAGTACTTC
few	TRBV7-9	NA	13	TRBJ1-5	CASSLSQNQPQHF	TGTGCCAGCAGCTTATCCCAGAATCAGCCCCAGCATTTT
NA	TRBV2	NA	17	TRBJ1-3	CASSEFIGGSSGNTIYF	TGTGCCAGCAGTGAATTTATAGGCGGCAGCTCTGGAAACACCATATATTTT
NA	TRBV20-1	NA	12	TRBJ1-2	CSAWQGPRSYTF	TGCAGTGCCTGGCAGGGACCGAGGAGCTACACCTTC
NA	TRBV27	NA	15	TRBJ1-1	CASREVGGGSTEAFF	TGTGCCAGCAGGGAAGTGGGTGGGGGGAGCACTGAAGCTTTCTTT
few	TRBV4-1	NA	16	TRBJ2-3	CASSQGDPGGADTQYF	TGCGCCAGCAGCCAAGGGGACCCCGGGGGTGCAGATACGCAGTATTTT
few	TRBV4-2	TRBD2	17	TRBJ2-3	CASSQVFQASGRDTQYF	TGTGCCAGCAGCCAAGTTTTTCAGGCTAGCGGACGAGATACGCAGTATTTT